These 21 T cell receptor beta chains came from one sample sequenced in a study of blood T cell repertoires in COVID-19. Measured with immunoSEQ multiplex PCR; TCRdb has only the in-frame clones, and not every one. The sample holds 160,000 or so clones, 80% to 90% seen once. Sequencing was performed on peripheral blood. These receptors were obtained from a human donor in a cohort sampled during active COVID-19.

This rearrangement joins TRBV27 to TRBJ1-5; 10 positions agree with TRBD1. Germline lookup yields CDR1 MNHEY and CDR2 SMNVEV (reference sequence). The J segment lost 8 bases and the V segment lost 7 bases, leaving 11 bases of the junction unmatched. The CDR3 has 15 residues. CDR3 bases: TGTGCCAGCAAAACCAGGGACAGGGGAAGTGAGCCCCAGCATTTT. Residues: CASKTRDRGSEPQHF.

The gene calls are TRBV28 and TRBJ1-2; TRBD1 agrees at 7 bases. V shed 6 bases, J shed 1 base, and the junction held 11 bases outside the gene matches. Germline V lookup: CDR1 MDHEN, CDR2 SYDVKM. The CDR3 spans 16 residues. In DNA form, the CDR3 reads TGTGCCAGCAGCCTAGACAACAGGGGCCTTAACTATGGCTACACCTTC. This translates into CASSLDNRGLNYGYTF.

This clone was seen only a few times. The chain uses TRBV11-2 and TRBJ2-5, with D tentatively TRBD2 (6 bases). Between the trimmed V and J ends, which lost 0 bases and 7 bases, there was a span of 12 bases. The germline gives CDR1 SGHAT, CDR2 FQNNGV. The CDR3 loop spans 14 amino acids. CDR3 in amino acids: CASSLEPSGGTQYF. In nucleotides, the CDR3 is TGTGCCAGCAGCTTAGAACCTTCCGGGGGGACCCAGTACTTC.

This clone has only a few counts. V is TRBV29-1 and J is TRBJ1-2; 12 bases match TRBD1. The CDR3 totals 13 residues. With V trimmed by 6 bases and J by 9 bases, 8 bases remained unmatched. The germline gives CDR1 SQVTM, CDR2 ANQGSEA. The CDR3 sequence is CSVGTGGETRYTF. DNA for the CDR3: TGCAGCGTGGGGACAGGGGGCGAAACGCGCTACACCTTC.

V gene TRBV11-1 combines with J gene TRBJ1-1; perhaps TRBD1 as D (6 bases). Germline V gene sequence: CDR1 SGHAT, CDR2 FQDESV (reference sequence). The CDR3 spans 14 residues. Trimming cost V 1 base and J 6 bases, with 12 bases left between them. The CDR3 nucleotides read TGTGCCAGCAGCTTAGTTGGGGGGGCATCTGAAGCTTTCTTT. Translated: CASSLVGGASEAFF. The variable domain in full, completed from reference TRBV11-1 and TRBJ1-1, reads EAEVAQSPRYKITEKSQAVAFWCDPISGHATLYWYRQILGQGPELLVQFQDESVVDDSQLPKDRFSAERLKGVDSTLKIQPAELGDSAMYLCASSLVGGASEAFFGQGTRLTVV.

The chain links TRBV7-8 to TRBJ2-5; perhaps TRBD1 as D (5 bases). Germline V CDR1 and CDR2: SGHVS, FQNEAQ. With 5 bases removed from V and 3 bases from J, the gap between germline ends came to 16 bases. The CDR3 consists of 15 residues. CDR3 nucleotides: TGTGCCAGCAGCCGTGCCGCAGGGCATGAAGAGACCCAGTACTTC. Translation gives CASSRAAGHEETQYF.

This rearrangement joins TRBV7-2 to TRBJ2-5; TRBD1 is a possible D gene (5 bases). Trimming left V 5 bases short and J 4 bases short, with 17 bases between. The CDR3 consists of 15 residues. Germline V CDR1 and CDR2: SGHTA, FQGNSA. The CDR3 sequence is CASSGYWGIRETQYF. CDR3 coding DNA: TGTGCCAGCAGCGGATATTGGGGCATTAGAGAGACCCAGTACTTC.

The genes are TRBV19 and TRBJ2-1; the D gene is possibly TRBD2 (7 bases). The CDR3 is 16 residues long. The V gene's germline CDR1 is LNHDA and CDR2 SQIVND (reference sequence). With 0 bases removed from V and 8 bases from J, the gap between germline ends came to 17 bases. The CDR3 loop reads CASSIDQGGGLDEQFF. The DNA of the CDR3 is TGTGCCAGTAGTATAGATCAAGGGGGGGGCCTCGATGAGCAGTTCTTC.

The chain couples TRBV6-2 or TRBV6-3 to TRBJ1-2; TRBD1 aligns across 9 bases. This CDR3 contains 14 residues. Germline CDR1 MNHEY, CDR2 SVGEGT. The ends lost 0 bases at V and 4 bases at J; junction bases unmatched: 0. The CDR3 DNA sequence: TGTGCCAGCAGTTACTCGACAGGGGGCTATGGCTACACCTTC. Amino acid sequence: CASSYSTGGYGYTF.

CDR3 sequence: CAWSNRGVGGNTIYF. CDR3 bases: TGTGCCTGGTCAAATCGGGGGGTCGGAGGAAACACCATATATTTT. This chain joins TRBV30 and TRBJ1-3; D perhaps matches TRBD1 (5 bases). The CDR3 runs to 15 residues. Trimming took 5 bases from V and 4 from J, leaving 18 bases between them. Germline lookup yields CDR1 GTSNPN and CDR2 SVGIG (reference sequence). Complete variable domain (other parts from reference TRBV30 and TRBJ1-3): SQTIHQWPATLVQPVGSPLSLECTVEGTSNPNLYWYRQAAGRGLQLLFYSVGIGQISSEVPQNLSASRPQDRQFILSSKKLLLSDSGFYLCAWSNRGVGGNTIYFGEGSWLTVV.

The rearrangement links TRBV28 to TRBJ1-5; no clear D. The CDR3 covers 12 residues. Deletions cut 5 bases from V and 6 bases from J, with 8 bases between. Germline V lookup: CDR1 MDHEN, CDR2 SYDVKM. This chain's CDR3 is CASSVSGQPQHF. DNA for the CDR3: TGTGCCAGCAGTGTGTCGGGTCAGCCCCAGCATTTT.

The V call is TRBV11-3, the J call TRBJ2-3; 13 nucleotides line up with TRBD2. Germline V lookup: CDR1 SGHNT, CDR2 YENEEA. The CDR3 is 17 residues long. Trimming cost V 5 bases and J 4 bases; bases outside gene matches: 9. The CDR3 sequence is CASSTPRLAGGPDTQYF. DNA for the CDR3: TGTGCCAGCAGCACCCCGCGACTAGCGGGGGGCCCAGATACGCAGTATTTT.

Only one count was recorded for this clone. The rearrangement links TRBV3-1 (or the pseudogene TRBV3-2) to TRBJ2-5; TRBD2 aligns across 7 bases. After removal of 3 bases from V and 6 bases from J, the junction contained 10 bases not matched to a gene. This CDR3 is 15 amino acids long. The germline V gene has CDR1 LGHDT and CDR2 YNNKEL (reference sequence). Here the CDR3 DNA reads TGTGCCAGCAGCCAGGATGGGGAGGGCGTGAAGACCCAGTACTTC. The encoded protein is CASSQDGEGVKTQYF.

This clone turned up a few times. Sequence at one end of the junction differs from germline and may be a read error. V gene TRBV6-2 or TRBV6-3 combines with J gene TRBJ1-5; D is uncertain. This CDR3 is built from 13 residues. Per germline, CDR1 MNHEY and CDR2 SVGEGT. Here the CDR3 reads CASSYSAVGWRYF. For the CDR3, the DNA is TGTGCCAGCAGTTATTCGGCTGTAGGGTGGAGGTATTTT.

CDR3 region: CASSWTSGGRRLTDTQYF. CDR3 bases: TGTGCCAGCAGCTGGACTAGCGGGGGTCGGCGCCTCACAGATACGCAGTATTTT. The rearrangement joins TRBV7-2 to TRBJ2-3, with 13 bases fitting TRBD2. V gave up 4 bases and J gave up 2 bases; unmatched junction bases: 9. The length of the CDR3 is 18 residues. Looked up from germline, CDR1 is SGHTA and CDR2 is FQGNSA.

This clone was observed at least ten times. J is TRBJ2-2 and V is TRBV30; TRBD1 matches 7 bases. The CDR3 contains 16 residues. The V segment lost 2 bases and the J segment 0 bases; nucleotides outside the gene matches: 6. Per germline, CDR1 GTSNPN and CDR2 SVGIG (reference sequence). The CDR3 loop is CAWSRGPSSNTGELFF. In nucleotides, the CDR3 is TGTGCCTGGAGTAGGGGGCCCTCATCGAACACCGGGGAGCTGTTTTTT.

This chain connects TRBV6-6 to TRBJ2-3, with TRBD2 matching over 9 bases. In germline, CDR1 is MNHNY, CDR2 SVGAGI (reference sequence). The CDR3 spans 17 residues. J lost 2 bases, V lost 5 bases, and 11 bases had no gene match. CDR3 region: CASSPPASGAPTDTQYF. The CDR3 bases are TGTGCCAGCAGTCCCCCGGCTAGCGGGGCCCCCACAGATACGCAGTATTTT.

The V gene is TRBV19, the J gene TRBJ1-2; no reliable D call. CDR3 length equals 14 residues. Germline V CDR1 and CDR2: LNHDA, SQIVND (reference sequence). Trimming took off 7 bases at V and 2 bases at J, with 14 bases between the two ends. Written as DNA, the CDR3 is TGTGCCAGTACCGTTACCAGTCAGAACTATGGCTACACCTTC. This codes for CASTVTSQNYGYTF.

The chain combines TRBV4-3 with TRBJ2-3; 10 bases are shared with TRBD2. Germline V gene sequence: CDR1 LGHNA, CDR2 YSLEER. CDR3 length equals 19 residues. Trimming removed 0 bases from V and 3 bases from J; junction bases left unmatched: 12. CDR3 in DNA: TGCGCCAGCAGCCAAGATCCTGGCCTAGCGGGGGTCTTAACAGATACGCAGTATTTT. Its protein is CASSQDPGLAGVLTDTQYF.

This rearrangement joins TRBV5-1 to TRBJ2-7, with 7 bases aligning to TRBD2. The CDR3 contains 16 residues. Germline trimming cut 0 bases from V and 5 bases from J; bases unmatched to any gene: 11. CDR1 and CDR2 (germline): SGHRS, YFSETQ. The CDR3 sequence is CASSLASGEGTHEQYF. CDR3 bases: TGCGCCAGCAGCTTGGCCTCCGGGGAGGGCACCCACGAGCAGTACTTC.

This clone was recorded a few times. Other DNA sequences within the sample encode an identical CDR3. J is TRBJ2-7 and V is TRBV6-2 or TRBV6-3, with 7 positions matching TRBD1. Germline-derived CDR1 and CDR2 are MNHEY and SVGEGT. Trimming took 2 bases from V and 3 from J; bases not matched to a gene: 4. The CDR3 runs to 14 residues. CDR3 nucleotides: TGTGCCAGCAGTTACCAGGGACAGTTCTACGAGCAGTACTTC. Translated: CASSYQGQFYEQYF.